The 6 T cell receptor beta chains below were found in one sample sequenced in a study of early T cells in non-severe SARS-CoV-2 infection. Each CDR3 protein is one row after TCRdb ran MiXCR on the 5' RACE reads. This table holds just under 90,000 distinct CDR3 sequences, around 14% found once. Sequences were obtained from whole blood. The receptor set was obtained from an adult who was a healthcare worker with PCR-confirmed SARS-CoV-2 infection or an uninfected control (not recorded which).

Many counts were recorded for this clonotype. The gene calls are TRBV7-2 and TRBJ2-1, with 8 bases identical to TRBD2. CDR1 SGHTA and CDR2 FQGNSA come from the germline V gene. The CDR3 is 16 amino acids. Trimming removed 5 bases from V and 2 bases from J; junction bases left unmatched: 8. CDR3 sequence: CASSALAGGAYNEQFF. CDR3 coding DNA: TGTGCCAGCAGCGCCCTAGCGGGTGGGGCCTACAATGAGCAGTTCTTC. Combining the CDR3 with reference TRBV7-2 and TRBJ2-1 gives the whole variable domain GAGVSQSPSNKVTEKGKDVELRCDPISGHTALYWYRQSLGQGLEFLIYFQGNSAPDKSGLPSDRFSAERTGGSVSTLTIQRTQQEDSAVYLCASSALAGGAYNEQFFGPGTRLTVL.

The chain employs TRBV18 and TRBJ2-7, with D maybe TRBD2 (6 bases). The germline gives CDR1 KGHSH, CDR2 LQKENI. This CDR3 is built from 16 residues. With 0 bases removed from V and 2 bases from J, the gap between germline ends came to 14 bases. Here the CDR3 reads CASSPPSGEGAYEQYF. DNA for the CDR3: TGTGCCAGCTCACCACCTTCGGGGGAAGGGGCCTACGAGCAGTACTTC.

The genes are TRBV19 and TRBJ2-7; no firm D call. Germline V CDR1 and CDR2: LNHDA, SQIVND (reference sequence). Trimming took off 5 bases at V and 5 bases at J, with 13 bases between the two ends. This CDR3 region has 13 residues. This chain's CDR3 is CASSSTGNHEQYF. CDR3 DNA sequence: TGTGCCAGTAGTTCAACGGGTAACCACGAGCAGTACTTC.

In its sample, this clonotype was seen many times. CDR3 nucleotide sequence: TGTGCCAGCAGCCTCCTGACAGGGGGATACGAGCAGTACTTC. Translated: CASSLLTGGYEQYF. The rearrangement joins TRBV7-6 to TRBJ2-7, with 9 bases identical to TRBD1. Germline values: CDR1 SGHVS, CDR2 FNYEAQ. Trimming took 5 bases from V and 4 from J; bases not matched to a gene: 6. The CDR3 spans 14 residues. Full variable domain (remainder filled in from reference TRBV7-6 and TRBJ2-7): GAGVSQSPRYKVTKRGQDVALRCDPISGHVSLYWYRQALGQGPEFLTYFNYEAQQDKSGLPNDRFSAERPEGSISTLTIQRTEQRDSAMYRCASSLLTGGYEQYFGPGTRLTVT.

Ten or more counts support this clonotype. This rearrangement joins TRBV5-4 to TRBJ2-2; 9 nucleotides agree with TRBD1. The V and J ends lost 4 bases and 1 base, in that order; junction bases with no gene match: 8. The CDR3 contains 17 residues. Germline V gene sequence: CDR1 SGHNT, CDR2 YYREEE (reference sequence). CDR3 nucleotide sequence: TGTGCCAGCAGCCCCCCGCCGGGACAGGGGAACACCGGGGAGCTGTTTTTT. It translates to CASSPPPGQGNTGELFF.

This clonotype was seen ten or more times. Here the CDR3 reads CASSAYSDTQYF. The CDR3 region has the DNA TGTGCCAGCAGCGCGTACTCTGATACGCAGTATTTT. The V gene is TRBV11-2, the J gene TRBJ2-3; D uncertain. Between the trimmed V and J ends, which lost 5 bases and 6 bases, there was a span of 9 bases. Germline V gene sequence: CDR1 SGHAT, CDR2 FQNNGV. This CDR3 is built from 12 residues.